This is a list of T cell receptor beta chains from one sample in a study of OX40 agonist ivuxolimab in advanced cancers. Profiled with immunoSEQ multiplex PCR; TCRdb holds only in-frame clones, not every one. Of 45,000 to 70,000 clones listed, 70% to 90% are singletons. The starting material was CD4+ or CD8+ T cells sorted from blood, obtained in a trial of the OX40 agonist ivuxolimab. The receptors derive from an adult with an advanced solid tumor such as melanoma, head and neck, liver or kidney cancer. CDR3s include the opening cysteine and the closing phenylalanine or tryptophan. D genes are given only for firm matches. Only part of the rows carry a size: once, few, many, or a class if the clone is expanded.

D gene	clone size	V gene	J gene	CDR3 DNA	CDR3 protein
NA	NA	TRBV27	TRBJ2-7	TGTGCCAGCACCCCCCCCAGGGGAATTTCCTACGAGCAGTACTTC	CASTPPRGISYEQYF
NA	few	TRBV18	TRBJ1-2	TGTGCCAGCTCCCCAAAGGGATACTATGGCTACACCTTC	CASSPKGYYGYTF
NA	NA	TRBV15	TRBJ2-7	TGTGCCACCAGCAGCAGGGTAATGGGTGGCGAGCAGTACTTC	CATSSRVMGGEQYF
TRBD1	NA	TRBV14	TRBJ2-3	TGTGCCAGCTCCCGCCAGGGGGCCATCACAGATACGCAGTATTTT	CASSRQGAITDTQYF
TRBD1	NA	TRBV5-1	TRBJ2-7	TGCGCCAGCAGAGAAGGATTCGGGACAGACTACGAGCAGTACTTC	CASREGFGTDYEQYF
NA	NA	TRBV21-1	TRBJ1-2	TGTGCCAGCAGCCCTGGGGGGGTGTATGGCTACACCTTC	CASSPGGVYGYTF
TRBD1	NA	TRBV11-2	TRBJ1-2	TGTGCCAGCAGCGGGACAGGGGGGTACTATGGCTACACCTTC	CASSGTGGYYGYTF
NA	NA	TRBV5-1	TRBJ2-1	TGCGCCAGCAGCATTGGACCCCCAGATGAGCAGTTCTTC	CASSIGPPDEQFF
NA	NA	TRBV2	TRBJ1-2	TGTGCCAGCTTGGAGTCAGGGAACTATGGCTACACCTTC	CASLESGNYGYTF
NA	NA	TRBV4-1	TRBJ2-7	TGCGCCAGCAGACCTACGGGGGCGTCCTACGAGCAGTACTTC	CASRPTGASYEQYF
NA	NA	TRBV18	TRBJ1-1	TGTGCCAGCTCACCAGGGGTTACTGAAGCTTTCTTT	CASSPGVTEAFF
NA	NA	TRBV7-9	TRBJ2-3	TGTGCCAGCGTGGGCTCAGTTACGCAGTATTTT	CASVGSVTQYF
NA	NA	TRBV11-2	TRBJ2-7	TGTGCCAGCAGCTTAGTGGACGGGGCCGGATGGGAGCAGTACTTC	CASSLVDGAGWEQYF
NA	NA	TRBV5-1	TRBJ1-1	TGCGCCAGCAGCCTTCAGAGAGTGGGCACTGAAGCTTTCTTT	CASSLQRVGTEAFF